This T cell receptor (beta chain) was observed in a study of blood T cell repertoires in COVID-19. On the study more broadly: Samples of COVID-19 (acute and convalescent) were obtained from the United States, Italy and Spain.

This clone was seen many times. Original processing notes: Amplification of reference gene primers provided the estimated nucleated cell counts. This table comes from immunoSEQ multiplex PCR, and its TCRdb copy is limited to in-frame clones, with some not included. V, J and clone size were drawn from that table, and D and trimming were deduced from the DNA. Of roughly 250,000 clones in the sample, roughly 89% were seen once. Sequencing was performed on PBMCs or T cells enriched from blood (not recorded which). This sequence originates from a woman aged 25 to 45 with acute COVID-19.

The CDR3: CASSLGQVSPLHF. The CDR3 nucleotides are TGTGCCAGCAGCTTGGGCCAGGTTTCACCCCTCCACTTT. The chain links TRBV5-6 to TRBJ1-6; no reliable D call. The CDR3 extends over 13 amino acids. CDR1 SGHDT and CDR2 YYEEEE come from the germline V gene. Trimming took off 0 bases at V and 9 bases at J, with 7 bases between the two ends.